Included here is one T cell receptor (beta chain) sequence, with context. No antigen is known for it. The data stem from a study of shared clonotypes between healthy human individuals. About the study: Per donor, CD8 memory used one plate, CD8 naive used two, CD4 memory used three and CD4 naive used three. Study outcomes and limitations: Clonotypes shared by all four sorted-subset donors had higher generation probabilities than non-shared clonotypes.

Samples underwent the assay at deep level. In the sorted-subset replicate PCRs, around 200 ng DNA, roughly 29,000 T cell genomes, was used. This table comes from immunoSEQ multiplex PCR, and its TCRdb copy is limited to in-frame clones, with some not included. The data show more than 2 million clones, with about 95% seen just once and 0.1% to 0.15% held by the top ten. Input material: naive CD4+ T cells sorted from blood. Subset specified: CD45RA+ positively selected. The origin of this receptor is a man younger than 35 in good health.

The CDR3 protein is CASSHAGELFF. The CDR3 DNA reads TGCGCCAGCAGCCACGCCGGGGAGCTGTTTTTT. This sequence joins TRBV4-1 and TRBJ2-2; D unclear. The ends were cut back, 3 bases at V and 6 bases at J, with 2 bases in the middle. Germline values: CDR1 MGHRA, CDR2 YSYEKL. This CDR3 has 11 amino acids.